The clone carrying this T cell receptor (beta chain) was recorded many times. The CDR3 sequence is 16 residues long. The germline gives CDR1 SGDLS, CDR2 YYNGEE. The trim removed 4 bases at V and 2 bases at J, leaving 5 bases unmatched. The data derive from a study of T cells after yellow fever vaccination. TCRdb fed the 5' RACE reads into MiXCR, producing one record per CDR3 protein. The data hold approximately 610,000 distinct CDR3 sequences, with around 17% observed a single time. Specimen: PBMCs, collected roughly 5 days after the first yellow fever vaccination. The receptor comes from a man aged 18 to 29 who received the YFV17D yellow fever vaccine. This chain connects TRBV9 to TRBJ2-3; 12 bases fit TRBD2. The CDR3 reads CASSFGLAGITDTQYF. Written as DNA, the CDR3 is TGTGCCAGCAGCTTCGGACTAGCGGGGATCACAGATACGCAGTATTTT.